The TCR beta chain under discussion was sequenced for a study of OX40 agonist ivuxolimab in advanced cancers. Germline V gene sequence: CDR1 MDHEN, CDR2 SYDVKM. Trimming shortened V by 2 bases and J by 7 bases, and 11 bases separated the two germline ends. The length of the CDR3 is 13 residues. TCRdb's table, derived via immunoSEQ multiplex PCR, lists solely in-frame clones and lacks some. The table lists approximately 86,000 clones, 85% to 90% of them singletons. The chain links TRBV28 to TRBJ1-2; D is possibly TRBD1 (5 bases). This receptor was taken from an adult with an advanced solid tumor such as melanoma, head and neck, liver or kidney cancer. The input for sequencing was CD4+ or CD8+ T cells sorted from blood, taken in a trial of the OX40 agonist ivuxolimab. The CDR3 bases are TGTGCCAGCAGTTTAGGGGGGGAGGTTGGCTACACCTTC. It specifies CASSLGGEVGYTF.